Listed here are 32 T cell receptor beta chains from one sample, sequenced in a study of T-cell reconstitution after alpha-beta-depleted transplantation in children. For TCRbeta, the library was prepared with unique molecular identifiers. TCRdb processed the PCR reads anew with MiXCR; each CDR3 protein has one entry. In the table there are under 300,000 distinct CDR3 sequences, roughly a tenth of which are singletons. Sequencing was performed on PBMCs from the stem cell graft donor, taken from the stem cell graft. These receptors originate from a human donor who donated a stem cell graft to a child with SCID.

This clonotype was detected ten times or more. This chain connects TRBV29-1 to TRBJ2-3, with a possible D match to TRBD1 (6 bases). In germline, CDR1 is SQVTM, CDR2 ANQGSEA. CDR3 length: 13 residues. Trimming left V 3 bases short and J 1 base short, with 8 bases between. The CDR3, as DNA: TGCAGCGTTGAGCCAGGGGGCACAGATACGCAGTATTTT. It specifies CSVEPGGTDTQYF.

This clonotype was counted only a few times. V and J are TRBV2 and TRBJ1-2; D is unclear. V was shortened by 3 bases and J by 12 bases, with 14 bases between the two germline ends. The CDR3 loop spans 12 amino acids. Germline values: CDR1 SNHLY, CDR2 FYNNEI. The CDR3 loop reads CASSEGGFVNTF. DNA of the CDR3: TGTGCCAGCAGTGAGGGAGGATTCGTAAACACCTTC. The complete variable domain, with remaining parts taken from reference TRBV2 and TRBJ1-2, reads EPEVTQTPSHQVTQMGQEVILRCVPISNHLYFYWYRQILGQKVEFLVSFYNNEISEKSEIFDDQFSVERPDGSNFTLKIRSTKLEDSAMYFCASSEGGFVNTFGSGTRLTVV.

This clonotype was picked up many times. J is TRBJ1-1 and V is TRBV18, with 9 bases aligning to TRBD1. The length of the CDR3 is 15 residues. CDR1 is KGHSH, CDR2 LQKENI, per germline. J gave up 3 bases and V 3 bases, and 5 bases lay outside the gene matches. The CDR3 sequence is CASSPPRTGDTEAFF. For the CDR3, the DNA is TGTGCCAGCTCACCCCCGAGGACAGGGGACACTGAAGCTTTCTTT.

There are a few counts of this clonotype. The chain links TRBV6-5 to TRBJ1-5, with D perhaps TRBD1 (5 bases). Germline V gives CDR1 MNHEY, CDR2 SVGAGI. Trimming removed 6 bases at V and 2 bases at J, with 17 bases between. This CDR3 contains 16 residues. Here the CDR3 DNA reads TGTGCCAGCAGCCATTCCCCGGGGGGGGGCAATCAGCCCCAGCATTTT. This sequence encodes CASSHSPGGGNQPQHF.

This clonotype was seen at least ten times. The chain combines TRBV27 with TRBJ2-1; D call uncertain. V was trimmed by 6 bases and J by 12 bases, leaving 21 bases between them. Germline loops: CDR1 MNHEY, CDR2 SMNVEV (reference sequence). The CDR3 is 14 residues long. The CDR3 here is CASSRSPESESQFF. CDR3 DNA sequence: TGTGCCAGCAGCCGATCCCCGGAGTCAGAGTCGCAGTTCTTC.

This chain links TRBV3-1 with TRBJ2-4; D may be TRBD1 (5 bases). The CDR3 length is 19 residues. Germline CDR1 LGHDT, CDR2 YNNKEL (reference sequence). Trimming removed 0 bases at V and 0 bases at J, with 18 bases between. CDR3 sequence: CASSQDMWQGAPAKNIQYF. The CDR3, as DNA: TGTGCCAGCAGCCAAGATATGTGGCAGGGCGCGCCAGCCAAAAACATTCAGTACTTC.

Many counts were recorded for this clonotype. CDR3 bases: TGTGCCAGTAGGAATGAGGGTGTGGGGAGCAATCAGCCCCAGCATTTT. It is translated as CASRNEGVGSNQPQHF. The gene calls are TRBV19 and TRBJ1-5; D gene uncertain. Germline V lookup: CDR1 LNHDA, CDR2 SQIVND (reference sequence). The CDR3 loop spans 16 amino acids. The V gene lost 6 bases and the J gene lost 1 base, with 16 bases spanning the gap.

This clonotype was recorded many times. The CDR3 DNA follows: TGTGCCAGCAGCTTCTCCACTAGTTTCGTCCACAATGAGCAGTTCTTC. It encodes CASSFSTSFVHNEQFF. The V and J genes are TRBV7-8 and TRBJ2-1, with a weak D call TRBD2 (5 bases). V was cut by 3 bases and J by 5 bases, with 17 bases left in between. The V gene's germline CDR1 is SGHVS and CDR2 FQNEAQ. CDR3 size: 16 residues. The full variable domain, in which reference TRBV7-8 and TRBJ2-1 provide the parts outside the CDR3, is GAGVSQSPRYKVAKRGQDVALRCDPISGHVSLFWYQQALGQGPEFLTYFQNEAQLDKSGLPSDRFFAERPEGSVSTLKIQRTQQEDSAVYLCASSFSTSFVHNEQFFGPGTRLTVL.

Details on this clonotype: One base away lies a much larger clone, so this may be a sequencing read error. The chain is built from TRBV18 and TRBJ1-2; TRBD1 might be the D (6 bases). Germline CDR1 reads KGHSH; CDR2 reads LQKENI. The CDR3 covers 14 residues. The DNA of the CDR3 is TGTGCCAGCTCACCACCGGCAGGGGTCTATGGCGACACCTTC. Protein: CASSPPAGVYGDTF.

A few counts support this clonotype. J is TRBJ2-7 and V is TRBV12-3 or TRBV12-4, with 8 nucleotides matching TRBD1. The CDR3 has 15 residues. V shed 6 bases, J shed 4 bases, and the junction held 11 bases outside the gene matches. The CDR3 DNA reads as TGTGCCAGCAGCAGCCCACAGGGGGGAAAGTACGAGCAGTACTTC. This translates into CASSSPQGGKYEQYF.

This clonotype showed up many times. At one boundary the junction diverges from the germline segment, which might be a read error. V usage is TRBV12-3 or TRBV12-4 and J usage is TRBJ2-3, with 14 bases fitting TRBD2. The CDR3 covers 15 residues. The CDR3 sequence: CASSPGTSGGDTQYF. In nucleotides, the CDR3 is TGCGCCAGCAGCCCCGGGACTAGCGGGGGAGATACGCAGTATTTT.

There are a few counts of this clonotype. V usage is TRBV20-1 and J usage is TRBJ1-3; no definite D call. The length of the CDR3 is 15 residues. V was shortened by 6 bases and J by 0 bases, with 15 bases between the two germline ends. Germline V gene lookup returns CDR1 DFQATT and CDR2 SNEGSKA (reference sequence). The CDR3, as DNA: TGCAGTGCCCGGGTACGGGTTAGCTCTGGAAACACCATATATTTT. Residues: CSARVRVSSGNTIYF.

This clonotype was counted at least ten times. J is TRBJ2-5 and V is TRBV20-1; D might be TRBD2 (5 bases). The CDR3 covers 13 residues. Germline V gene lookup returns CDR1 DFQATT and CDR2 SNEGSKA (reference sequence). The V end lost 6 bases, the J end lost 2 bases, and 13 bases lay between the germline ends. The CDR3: CSAIRSGQETQYF. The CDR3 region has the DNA TGCAGTGCCATACGAAGCGGACAAGAGACCCAGTACTTC.

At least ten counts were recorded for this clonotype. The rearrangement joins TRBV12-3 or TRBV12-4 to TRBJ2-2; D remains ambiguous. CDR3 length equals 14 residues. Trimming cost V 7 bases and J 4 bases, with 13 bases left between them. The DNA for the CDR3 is TGTGCCAGCACACCCCGAGCTTTCACCGGGGAGCTGTTTTTT. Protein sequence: CASTPRAFTGELFF.

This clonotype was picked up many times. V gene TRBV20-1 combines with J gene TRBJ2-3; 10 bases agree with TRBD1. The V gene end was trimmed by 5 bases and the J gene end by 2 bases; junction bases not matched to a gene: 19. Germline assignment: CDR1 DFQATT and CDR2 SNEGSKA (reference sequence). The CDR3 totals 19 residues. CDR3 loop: CSADTTTGTGDMNTDTQYF. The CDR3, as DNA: TGCAGTGCTGATACTACCACCGGGACAGGGGACATGAACACAGATACGCAGTATTTT.

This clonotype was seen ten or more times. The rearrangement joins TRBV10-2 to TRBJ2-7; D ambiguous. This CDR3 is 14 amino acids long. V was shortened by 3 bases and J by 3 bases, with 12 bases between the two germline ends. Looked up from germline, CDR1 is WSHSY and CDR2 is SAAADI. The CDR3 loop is CASSDFGVDYEQYF. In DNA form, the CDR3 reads TGCGCCAGCAGTGACTTTGGAGTGGACTACGAGCAGTACTTC.

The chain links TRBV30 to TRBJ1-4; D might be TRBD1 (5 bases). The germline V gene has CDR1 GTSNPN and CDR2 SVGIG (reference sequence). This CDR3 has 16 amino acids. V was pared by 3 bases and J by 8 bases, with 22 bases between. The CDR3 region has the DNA TGTGCCTGGAGCCAAGACGTTCGGGCCTGGGGGGAAAAACTGTTTTTT. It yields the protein CAWSQDVRAWGEKLFF.

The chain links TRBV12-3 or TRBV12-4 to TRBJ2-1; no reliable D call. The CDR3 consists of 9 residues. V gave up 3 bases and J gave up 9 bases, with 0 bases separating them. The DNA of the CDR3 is TGTGCCAGCAGTTTTGAGCAGTTCTTC. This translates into CASSFEQFF.

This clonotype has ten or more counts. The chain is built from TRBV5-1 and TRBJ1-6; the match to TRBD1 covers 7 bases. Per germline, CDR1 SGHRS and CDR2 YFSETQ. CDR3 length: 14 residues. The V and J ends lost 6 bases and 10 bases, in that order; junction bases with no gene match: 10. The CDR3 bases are TGCGCCAGCAACCGGGGAACAGGGGACTCACCCCTCCACTTT. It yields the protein CASNRGTGDSPLHF.

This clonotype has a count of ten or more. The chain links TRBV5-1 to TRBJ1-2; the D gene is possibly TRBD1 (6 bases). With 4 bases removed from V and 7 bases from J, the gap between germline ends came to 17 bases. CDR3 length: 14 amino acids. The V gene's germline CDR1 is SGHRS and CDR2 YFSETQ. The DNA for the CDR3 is TGCGCCAGCAGCCCTCAAGGGGGAACGGGTGGCTACACCTTC. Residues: CASSPQGGTGGYTF.

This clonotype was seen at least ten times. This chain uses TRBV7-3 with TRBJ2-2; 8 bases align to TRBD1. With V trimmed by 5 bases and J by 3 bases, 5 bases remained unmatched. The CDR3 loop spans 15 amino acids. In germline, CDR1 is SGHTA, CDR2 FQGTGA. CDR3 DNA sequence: TGTGCCAGCAGCCCTCAGGGGGCCGACACCGGGGAGCTGTTTTTT. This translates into CASSPQGADTGELFF.

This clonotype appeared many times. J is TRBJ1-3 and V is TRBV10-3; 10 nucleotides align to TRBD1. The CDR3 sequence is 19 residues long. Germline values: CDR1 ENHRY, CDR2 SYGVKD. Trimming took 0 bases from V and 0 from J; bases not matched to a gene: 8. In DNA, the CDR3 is TGTGCCATCAGTGAGTCTTGGGACAGGGGACGACTCTCTGGAAACACCATATATTTT. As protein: CAISESWDRGRLSGNTIYF.

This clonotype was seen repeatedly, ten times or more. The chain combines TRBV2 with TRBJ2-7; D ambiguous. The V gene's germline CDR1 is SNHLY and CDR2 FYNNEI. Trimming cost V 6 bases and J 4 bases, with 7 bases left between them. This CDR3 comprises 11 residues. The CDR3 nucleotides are TGTGCCAGCAGGACGATGTACGAGCAGTACTTC. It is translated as CASRTMYEQYF.

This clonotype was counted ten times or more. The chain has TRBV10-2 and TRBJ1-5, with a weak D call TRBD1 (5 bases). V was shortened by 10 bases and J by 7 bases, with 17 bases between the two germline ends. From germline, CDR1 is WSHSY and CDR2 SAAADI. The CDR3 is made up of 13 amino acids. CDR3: CATSDKIGQPQHF. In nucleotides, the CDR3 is TGCGCCACCTCGGACAAAATAGGGCAGCCCCAGCATTTT.

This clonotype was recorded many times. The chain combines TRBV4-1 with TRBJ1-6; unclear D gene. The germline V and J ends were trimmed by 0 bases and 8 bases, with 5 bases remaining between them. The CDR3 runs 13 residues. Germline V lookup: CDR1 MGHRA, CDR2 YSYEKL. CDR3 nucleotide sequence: TGCGCCAGCAGCCAAGAATATTATTCACCCCTCCACTTT. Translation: CASSQEYYSPLHF.

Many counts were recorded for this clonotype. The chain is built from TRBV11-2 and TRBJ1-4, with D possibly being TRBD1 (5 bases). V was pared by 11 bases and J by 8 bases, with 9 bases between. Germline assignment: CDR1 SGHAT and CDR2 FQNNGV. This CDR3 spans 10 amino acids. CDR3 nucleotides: TGTGCCTGGGGGGACGAAAAACTGTTTTTT. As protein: CAWGDEKLFF. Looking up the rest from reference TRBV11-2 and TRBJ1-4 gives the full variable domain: EAGVAQSPRYKIIEKRQSVAFWCNPISGHATLYWYQQILGQGPKLLIQFQNNGVVDDSQLPKDRFSAERLKGVDSTLKIQPAKLEDSAVYLCAWGDEKLFFGSGTQLSVL.

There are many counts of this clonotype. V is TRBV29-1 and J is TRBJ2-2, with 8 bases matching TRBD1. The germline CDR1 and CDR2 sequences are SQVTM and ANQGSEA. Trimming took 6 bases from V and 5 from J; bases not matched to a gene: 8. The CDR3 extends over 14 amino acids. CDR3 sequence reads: CSVAGGARTGELFF. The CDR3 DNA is TGCAGCGTCGCAGGGGGCGCGAGAACCGGGGAGCTGTTTTTT.

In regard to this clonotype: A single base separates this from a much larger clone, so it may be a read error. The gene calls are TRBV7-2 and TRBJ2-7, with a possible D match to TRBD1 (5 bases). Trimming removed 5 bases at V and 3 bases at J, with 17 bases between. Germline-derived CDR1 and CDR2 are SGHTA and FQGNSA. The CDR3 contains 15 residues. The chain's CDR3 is CASSPSGNRRYEQYF. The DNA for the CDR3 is TGTGCCAGCAGCCCCTCTGGGAACAGGCGCTACGAGCAGTACTTC.

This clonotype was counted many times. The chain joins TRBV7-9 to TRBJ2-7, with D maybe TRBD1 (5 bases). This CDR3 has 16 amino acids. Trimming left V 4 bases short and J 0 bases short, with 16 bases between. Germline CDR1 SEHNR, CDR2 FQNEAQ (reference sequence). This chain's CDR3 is CASSSTGPQSSYEQYF. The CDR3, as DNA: TGTGCCAGCAGCTCAACAGGACCTCAAAGCTCCTACGAGCAGTACTTC. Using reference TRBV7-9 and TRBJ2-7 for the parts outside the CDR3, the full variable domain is DTGVSQNPRHKITKRGQNVTFRCDPISEHNRLYWYRQTLGQGPEFLTYFQNEAQLEKSRLLSDRFSAERPKGSFSTLEIQRTEQGDSAMYLCASSSTGPQSSYEQYFGPGTRLTVT.

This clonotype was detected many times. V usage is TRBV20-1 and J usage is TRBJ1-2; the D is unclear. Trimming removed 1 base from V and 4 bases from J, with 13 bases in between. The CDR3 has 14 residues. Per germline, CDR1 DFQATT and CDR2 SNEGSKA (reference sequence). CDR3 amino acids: CSARVVSHGYGYTF. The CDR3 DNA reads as TGCAGTGCTAGAGTGGTGTCTCACGGCTATGGCTACACCTTC.

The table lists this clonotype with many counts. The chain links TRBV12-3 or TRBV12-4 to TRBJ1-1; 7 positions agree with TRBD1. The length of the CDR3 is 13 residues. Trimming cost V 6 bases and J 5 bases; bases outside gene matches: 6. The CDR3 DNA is TGTGCCAGCAGACCAGGGGGGAGGACTGAAGCTTTCTTT. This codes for CASRPGGRTEAFF.

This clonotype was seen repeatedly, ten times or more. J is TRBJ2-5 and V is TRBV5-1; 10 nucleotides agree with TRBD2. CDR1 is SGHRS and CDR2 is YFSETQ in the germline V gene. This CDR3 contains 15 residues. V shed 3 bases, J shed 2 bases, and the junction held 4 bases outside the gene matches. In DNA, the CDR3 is TGCGCCAGCAGCTCACTAGCGGGGATACAAGAGACCCAGTACTTC. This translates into CASSSLAGIQETQYF. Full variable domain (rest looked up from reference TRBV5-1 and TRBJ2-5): KAGVTQTPRYLIKTRGQQVTLSCSPISGHRSVSWYQQTPGQGLQFLFEYFSETQRNKGNFPGRFSGRQFSNSRSEMNVSTLELGDSALYLCASSSLAGIQETQYFGPGTRLLVL.